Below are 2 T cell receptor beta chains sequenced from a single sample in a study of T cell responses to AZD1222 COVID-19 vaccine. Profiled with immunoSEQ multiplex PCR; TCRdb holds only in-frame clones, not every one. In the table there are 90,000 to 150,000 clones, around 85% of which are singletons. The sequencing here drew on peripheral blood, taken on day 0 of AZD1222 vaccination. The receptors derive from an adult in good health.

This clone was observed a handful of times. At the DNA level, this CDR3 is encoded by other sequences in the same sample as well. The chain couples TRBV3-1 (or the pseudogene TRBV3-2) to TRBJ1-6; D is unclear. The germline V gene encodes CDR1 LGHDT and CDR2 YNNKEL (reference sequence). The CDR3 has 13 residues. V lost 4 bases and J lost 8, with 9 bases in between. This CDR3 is CASSPSRDSPLHF. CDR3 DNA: TGTGCCAGCAGCCCGTCGAGGGATTCACCCCTCCACTTT.

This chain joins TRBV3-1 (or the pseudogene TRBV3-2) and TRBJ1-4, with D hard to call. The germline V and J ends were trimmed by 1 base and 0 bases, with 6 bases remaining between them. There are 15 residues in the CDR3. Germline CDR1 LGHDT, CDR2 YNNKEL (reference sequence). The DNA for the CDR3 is TGTGCCAGCAGCCAAGGGCAGGCAACTAATGAAAAACTGTTTTTT. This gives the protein CASSQGQATNEKLFF.